A selection of T cell receptor beta chains follows, all from one sample in a study of blood T cell repertoires in COVID-19. Some clones are missing from TCRdb's copy, which holds only in-frame ones; the method was immunoSEQ multiplex PCR. This sample has approximately 94,000 clones, with 75% to 95% found just once. Sequencing was carried out using peripheral blood. The receptors were gathered from a woman aged 45-59 years in a cohort sampled during active COVID-19. Both conserved end residues are trimmed from each CDR3. Fields, in order: CDR3 protein, J gene, V gene.

CDR3aa: ASSFQPGTRQETQY; j_gene: TRBJ2-5; v_gene: TRBV9
CDR3aa: ASSETGLFYEQY; j_gene: TRBJ2-7; v_gene: TRBV6-1
CDR3aa: ASSAGTGGNTEAF; j_gene: TRBJ1-1; v_gene: TRBV27
CDR3aa: ASNPGFRGTGELF; j_gene: TRBJ2-2; v_gene: TRBV7-9
CDR3aa: ASSTGQVYGYT; j_gene: TRBJ1-2; v_gene: TRBV12-3/TRBV12-4
CDR3aa: ASSLGPETEAF; j_gene: TRBJ1-1; v_gene: TRBV5-1
CDR3aa: ASSFLMGQGASEQY; j_gene: TRBJ2-7; v_gene: TRBV28
CDR3aa: ASSFTLGADNSPLH; j_gene: TRBJ1-6; v_gene: TRBV3-1/TRBV3-2
CDR3aa: ASSGGGGGATNEKLF; j_gene: TRBJ1-4; v_gene: TRBV6-1
CDR3aa: AWSVGRGPQPQH; j_gene: TRBJ1-5; v_gene: TRBV30
CDR3aa: ASSQSLKYEQY; j_gene: TRBJ2-7; v_gene: TRBV3-1/TRBV3-2
CDR3aa: ASSNVPEDEQY; j_gene: TRBJ2-7; v_gene: TRBV6-5
CDR3aa: ASSLGGRLNSPLH; j_gene: TRBJ1-6; v_gene: TRBV28
CDR3aa: SVETQGGNTEAF; j_gene: TRBJ1-1; v_gene: TRBV29-1
CDR3aa: ASSQGTEKLF; j_gene: TRBJ1-4; v_gene: TRBV14
CDR3aa: ASAAGTGGPNEQF; j_gene: TRBJ2-1; v_gene: TRBV18
CDR3aa: ASSPTGGSNQPQH; j_gene: TRBJ1-5; v_gene: TRBV6-5
CDR3aa: ASSLTGGVETQY; j_gene: TRBJ2-5; v_gene: TRBV5-8
CDR3aa: ASSGDRTGYT; j_gene: TRBJ1-2; v_gene: TRBV2
CDR3aa: ASSYDTGFYEQY; j_gene: TRBJ2-7; v_gene: TRBV6-5
CDR3aa: ASSPRQYPTSGANVLT; j_gene: TRBJ2-6; v_gene: TRBV9
CDR3aa: ATSDWGTSGSLVHEQF; j_gene: TRBJ2-1; v_gene: TRBV24-1
CDR3aa: ASSTPGRGQETQY; j_gene: TRBJ2-5; v_gene: TRBV3-1/TRBV3-2
CDR3aa: ASIGAAQETQY; j_gene: TRBJ2-5; v_gene: TRBV6-5
CDR3aa: ASSPPGQTSEQY; j_gene: TRBJ2-7; v_gene: TRBV13
CDR3aa: ASSYLIAGTAYEQY; j_gene: TRBJ2-7; v_gene: TRBV6-5
CDR3aa: ASSLSGLPEQY; j_gene: TRBJ2-7; v_gene: TRBV5-5
CDR3aa: ASSQGVGDGYT; j_gene: TRBJ1-2; v_gene: TRBV6-5
CDR3aa: SVKRGGSTEAF; j_gene: TRBJ1-1; v_gene: TRBV29-1
CDR3aa: ASSRGASPGSHEQY; j_gene: TRBJ2-7; v_gene: TRBV11-1
CDR3aa: ASSPGQGGFYGYT; j_gene: TRBJ1-2; v_gene: TRBV11-1
CDR3aa: ASSIRLAGTNEQF; j_gene: TRBJ2-1; v_gene: TRBV6-5
CDR3aa: ASSSGTGIVYGYT; j_gene: TRBJ1-2; v_gene: TRBV5-6
CDR3aa: ASSLGQGFYEQY; j_gene: TRBJ2-7; v_gene: TRBV5-1
CDR3aa: ASSVDGQRSAF; j_gene: TRBJ1-1; v_gene: TRBV9
CDR3aa: ASSLPGTGYGYT; j_gene: TRBJ1-2; v_gene: TRBV18
CDR3aa: ASSSTTGDIYGYT; j_gene: TRBJ1-2; v_gene: TRBV5-1
CDR3aa: ASSMWGQVSYGYT; j_gene: TRBJ1-2; v_gene: TRBV19
CDR3aa: ASSDGAGMRGYT; j_gene: TRBJ1-2; v_gene: TRBV5-1
CDR3aa: ATSRDGNDFSPLH; j_gene: TRBJ1-6; v_gene: TRBV15
CDR3aa: ASSFQGGEQY; j_gene: TRBJ2-7; v_gene: TRBV7-3
CDR3aa: ASSPTGLAPYNEQF; j_gene: TRBJ2-1; v_gene: TRBV7-9
CDR3aa: ASMSRAQEYNEQF; j_gene: TRBJ2-1; v_gene: TRBV6-6
CDR3aa: ASSVGQGAYNEQF; j_gene: TRBJ2-1; v_gene: TRBV5-1
CDR3aa: ASSPSGGTSSTDTQY; j_gene: TRBJ2-3; v_gene: TRBV18
CDR3aa: ASSEIQGARNIQY; j_gene: TRBJ2-4; v_gene: TRBV2
CDR3aa: ASSRGLVETQY; j_gene: TRBJ2-5; v_gene: TRBV11-1
CDR3aa: ASAPRGNRDEQF; j_gene: TRBJ2-1; v_gene: TRBV19
CDR3aa: ASSLLGANYGYT; j_gene: TRBJ1-2; v_gene: TRBV28